This entry concerns a single T cell receptor beta chain. V lost 2 bases, J lost 2 bases, and 7 bases lay in between. Germline values: CDR1 SGHVS, CDR2 FQNEAQ. This CDR3 region has 13 residues. The record originates from a study of OX40 agonist ivuxolimab in advanced cancers. Study-wide background: Patients received ivuxolimab, an agonistic anti-OX40 (CD134) antibody. Of the patients, three showed partial responses, one with hepatocellular carcinoma and two with cutaneous melanoma.

Sequencing used immunoSEQ multiplex PCR; TCRdb keeps in-frame clones, though not all of them. The table includes about 61,000 clones, 80% to 95% detected once. Autoimmune disease history or systemic immunosuppression barred patients. The chain joins TRBV7-8 to TRBJ2-7, with D uncertain. The TCR sequence derives from an adult with an advanced solid tumor such as melanoma, head and neck, liver or kidney cancer. Sequenced material: CD4+ or CD8+ T cells sorted from blood, taken in a trial of the OX40 agonist ivuxolimab. The CDR3, as DNA: TGTGCCAGCAGCTTAAAAGGTGCCTACGAGCAGTACTTC. This gives the protein CASSLKGAYEQYF.